The entry that follows covers one T cell receptor beta chain sequence. This clone's antigen is unknown. Qualities for individual bases were not recorded, and no much larger clone is one base off. The data were obtained in a study of a mutant IDH1 vaccine in newly diagnosed glioma (dated by TCRdb to 2020 to 2022). For context, the study as a whole: Of the 25 to 40 treated patients, roughly 62% were male and around 40% were female, and the mean age was approximately 40 years. For exploratory analyses, longitudinal TCRB deep sequencing was carried out in about 25 treated patients wherever samples were available. Six visits were used for peripheral blood collection: V03 (baseline), V05, V07, V10, V12 and V13. Before enrollment, patients had received standard therapy of radiotherapy alone, temozolomide alone, or radiochemotherapy with temozolomide; most received the combination. What the research found in general, with its limitations: Selection of PBMC samples for TCRB deep sequencing was based on availability. Immune responses induced by the vaccine were seen in approximately 92% of patients across multiple MHC alleles. Pseudoprogression seemed to be unrelated to changes in the top peripheral T cell clonotypes found by TCRB sequencing. The authors stated that sample limitations prevented analyses of patient blood samples from being reproduced.

Receptors were amplified or captured by the immunoSEQ multiplex PCR assay. Following the manufacturer's protocol, the hsTCRB Kit was used to amplify rearranged TCR beta chain sequences. Sequencing of TCRB libraries was carried out on an Illumina MiSeq. The study's processing was this. Demultiplexing, trimming and gene mapping were performed with the kit vendor's proprietary platform. TCRdb holds this immuneACCESS table with in-frame rearrangements only. Some clones are missing; in checked studies, unresolved V genes explain under half, and the rest has no known cause. Clonal size and the V and J genes are those of that table, whereas D and trimming came from the DNA. The table for this sample lists over 75,000 clones; 80% of them were counted only once. The ten largest clones add up to 7.5% of the sample. The trim is 4 bases for V and 3 bases for J, with a gap of 13 bases between the germline ends. Per the germline V gene, SGHTS is the CDR1 and YDEGEE is the CDR2. The CDR3 holds 14 amino acids from the cysteine to the phenylalanine. Here the CDR3 DNA is all that survives: 42 bases in frame from base 1.

The time point label, read with the paper, signifies: baseline, week 1 (first vaccination visit). What the treatment or condition label conveys for this sample: pre-vaccination baseline after standard-of-care therapy. Donors had newly diagnosed WHO grade 3 or 4 IDH1-mutant astrocytomas with loss of nuclear ATRX. The samples were drawn from NOA16, a multicentre, single-arm, open-label phase I trial in Germany that tested a mutant IDH1 peptide vaccine in humans for the first time. Visit V03 blood draws served as the baseline sample for immunogenicity testing. Genomic DNA for TCRB sequencing was extracted from EDTA blood using the DNeasy Blood and Tissue Kit.

The TCR was taken from a man aged 35-49 years with glioma. This sequence uses TRBV5-8 and TRBJ1-1; no D gene can be assigned with confidence. The specimen comprised PBMCs, sampled from a glioma patient treated with radiotherapy, temozolomide or both. This receptor has the CDR3 CASSMDPNYTEAFF. The bases are TGTGCCAGCAGCATGGATCCGAATTACACTGAAGCTTTCTTT.